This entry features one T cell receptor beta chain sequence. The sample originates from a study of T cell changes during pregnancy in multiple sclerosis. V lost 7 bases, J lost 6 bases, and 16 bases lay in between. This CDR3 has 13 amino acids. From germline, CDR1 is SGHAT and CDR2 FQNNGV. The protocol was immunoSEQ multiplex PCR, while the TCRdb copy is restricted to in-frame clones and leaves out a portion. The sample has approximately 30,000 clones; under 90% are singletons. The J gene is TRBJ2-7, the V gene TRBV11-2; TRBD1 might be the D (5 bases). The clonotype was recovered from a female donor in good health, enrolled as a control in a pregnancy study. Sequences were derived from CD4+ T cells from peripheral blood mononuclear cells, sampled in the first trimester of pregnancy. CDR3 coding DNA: TGTGCCAGCATCCTTAGACCAGGGTTCGAGCAGTACTTC. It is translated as CASILRPGFEQYF.